The 18 T cell receptor beta chains below come from one sample, sequenced in a study of shared clonotypes between healthy human individuals. Assay used: immunoSEQ multiplex PCR; TCRdb lists only in-frame clones, some missing. The sample has over 2 million clones; roughly 95% are singletons. The sequencing sample was made of naive CD4+ T cells sorted from blood. The subset is: CD45RA+ positively selected. All receptors come from a young man in good health.

V and J are TRBV5-1 and TRBJ1-5; D not certain. Trimming took 5 bases from V and 3 from J, leaving 15 bases between them. The CDR3 length is 15 residues. CDR1 and CDR2 from the germline V gene are SGHRS and YFSETQ. CDR3 bases: TGCGCCAGCAGATCAGATGGGAGTCCCAATCAGCCCCAGCATTTT. This codes for CASRSDGSPNQPQHF. The full variable domain, rest sourced from reference TRBV5-1 and TRBJ1-5, is KAGVTQTPRYLIKTRGQQVTLSCSPISGHRSVSWYQQTPGQGLQFLFEYFSETQRNKGNFPGRFSGRQFSNSRSEMNVSTLELGDSALYLCASRSDGSPNQPQHFGDGTRLSIL.

Turning to this clone: Distinct nucleotide sequences in the sample also encode this CDR3. This chain joins TRBV9 and TRBJ2-1, with D unresolved. CDR1 and CDR2 (germline): SGDLS, YYNGEE. V lost 4 bases and J 0 bases, leaving 5 bases between the germline ends. CDR3 size: 13 residues. The CDR3 DNA reads TGTGCCAGCAGCTTGAGCTCCTACAATGAGCAGTTCTTC. Amino acid sequence: CASSLSSYNEQFF.

The chain joins TRBV6-5 to TRBJ1-1; unclear D gene. The germline gives CDR1 MNHEY, CDR2 SVGAGI. The CDR3 consists of 13 residues. Trimming took off 6 bases at V and 1 base at J, with 9 bases between the two ends. CDR3 bases: TGTGCCAGCAGGTGGGCGGGGAACACTGAAGCTTTCTTT. Translating gives CASRWAGNTEAFF.

The chain links TRBV2 to TRBJ2-2, with 8 bases aligning to TRBD1. The V and J ends lost 3 bases and 2 bases, in that order; junction bases with no gene match: 5. The germline V gene has CDR1 SNHLY and CDR2 FYNNEI. CDR3 length equals 16 residues. The CDR3 DNA sequence: TGTGCCAGCAGTGATCTGGACAGGGAAAACACCGGGGAGCTGTTTTTT. Its translation: CASSDLDRENTGELFF.

The chain is built from TRBV27 and TRBJ2-3; 7 bases map to TRBD2. The V and J ends lost 6 bases and 5 bases, in that order; junction bases with no gene match: 14. The germline V gene encodes CDR1 MNHEY and CDR2 SMNVEV (reference sequence). The CDR3 contains 16 residues. The CDR3 DNA reads TGTGCCAGCAGCTCCACAAGCGGGGCTTGGGGAGATACGCAGTATTTT. Amino acid sequence: CASSSTSGAWGDTQYF.

CDR3 sequence reads: CASSPGQGANGYTF. CDR3 in DNA: TGTGCCAGCAGCCCGGGACAGGGGGCAAATGGCTACACCTTC. The V call is TRBV11-2, the J call TRBJ1-2; 12 positions match TRBD1. The CDR3 runs to 14 residues. Germline values: CDR1 SGHAT, CDR2 FQNNGV. The V segment lost 5 bases and the J segment 6 bases; nucleotides outside the gene matches: 4. Using reference TRBV11-2 and TRBJ1-2 for the parts outside the CDR3, the full variable domain is EAGVAQSPRYKIIEKRQSVAFWCNPISGHATLYWYQQILGQGPKLLIQFQNNGVVDDSQLPKDRFSAERLKGVDSTLKIQPAKLEDSAVYLCASSPGQGANGYTFGSGTRLTVV.

The chain recombines TRBV27 with TRBJ2-5; D perhaps matches TRBD2 (6 bases). V lost 3 bases to trimming and J lost 4 bases, with 9 bases between them. This CDR3 comprises 13 residues. CDR1 and CDR2 from the germline V gene are MNHEY and SMNVEV (reference sequence). The CDR3 DNA is TGTGCCAGCAGTTTGGTGGGGGGAGAGACCCAGTACTTC. It is translated as CASSLVGGETQYF.

The rearrangement uses TRBV28 and TRBJ2-4, with D possibly TRBD1 on 7 matching bases. The germline CDR1 and CDR2 sequences are MDHEN and SYDVKM. Deletions cut 2 bases from V and 7 bases from J, with 15 bases between. The CDR3 is made up of 15 amino acids. This CDR3 reads CASSLESGGINIQYF. The CDR3 coding sequence is TGTGCCAGCAGTTTAGAATCAGGGGGGATTAACATTCAGTACTTC.

The chain links TRBV11-2 to TRBJ1-4; 7 bases map to TRBD1. Trimming took 5 bases from V and 0 from J; bases not matched to a gene: 3. The CDR3 runs to 15 residues. Germline loops: CDR1 SGHAT, CDR2 FQNNGV. CDR3 in amino acids: CASSVTGATNEKLFF. The CDR3 nucleotides are TGTGCCAGCAGCGTCACAGGGGCAACTAATGAAAAACTGTTTTTT.

This clone was picked up one time. The rearrangement uses TRBV15 and TRBJ1-1; no clear D gene. The V gene lost 1 base and the J gene lost 0 bases, with 6 bases spanning the gap. The CDR3 has 14 amino acids. Germline V gives CDR1 LNHNV, CDR2 YYDKDF (reference sequence). CDR3 sequence: CATSRGELNTEAFF. CDR3 DNA: TGTGCCACCAGCAGAGGTGAGCTGAACACTGAAGCTTTCTTT.

The J gene is TRBJ1-6, the V gene TRBV6-1, with no clear D. V lost 2 bases to trimming and J lost 10 bases, with 12 bases between them. The CDR3 runs 14 residues. CDR1 is MNHNS, CDR2 SASEGT, per germline. CDR3 residues: CASSEPAGSSPLHF. DNA of the CDR3: TGTGCCAGCAGTGAACCAGCGGGAAGCTCACCCCTCCACTTT.

The chain has TRBV9 and TRBJ1-3; D is ambiguous. The CDR3 is 14 residues long. Trimming removed 2 bases at V and 3 bases at J, with 9 bases between. Germline-derived CDR1 and CDR2 are SGDLS and YYNGEE. CDR3 coding DNA: TGTGCCAGCAGCGTTGTATGGGATGGAAACACCATATATTTT. Protein product: CASSVVWDGNTIYF.

This chain connects TRBV28 to TRBJ2-7; a possible D gene is TRBD2 (5 bases). The V gene's germline CDR1 is MDHEN and CDR2 SYDVKM. V dropped 3 bases and J dropped 6 bases, with 18 bases sitting between them. This CDR3 is 15 amino acids long. CDR3: CASSFVRGSRVEQYF. The CDR3 DNA reads TGTGCCAGCAGTTTTGTAAGAGGGTCCAGAGTCGAGCAGTACTTC. The full variable domain, in which reference TRBV28 and TRBJ2-7 provide the parts outside the CDR3, is DVKVTQSSRYLVKRTGEKVFLECVQDMDHENMFWYRQDPGLGLRLIYFSYDVKMKEKGDIPEGYSVSREKKERFSLILESASTNQTSMYLCASSFVRGSRVEQYFGPGTRLTVT.

This clone was counted a single time. The chain is built from TRBV15 and TRBJ2-7; D remains ambiguous. Trimming pared 0 bases from V and 5 bases from J, leaving 8 bases between. Germline lookup yields CDR1 LNHNV and CDR2 YYDKDF (reference sequence). The CDR3 extends over 13 amino acids. The CDR3 region is CATSRDLVDEQYF. The DNA of the CDR3 is TGTGCCACCAGCAGAGATCTAGTCGACGAGCAGTACTTC.

The chain employs TRBV2 and TRBJ1-2; 7 nucleotides agree with TRBD1. From germline, CDR1 is SNHLY and CDR2 FYNNEI. The CDR3 totals 14 residues. Losses at the gene ends were 6 bases for V and 4 bases for J; bases not matched to a gene: 8. The CDR3 DNA is TGTGCCAGCAGCCGGGACAGTCCCTCCTATGGCTACACCTTC. This codes for CASSRDSPSYGYTF. The full variable domain, with the rest looked up from reference TRBV2 and TRBJ1-2, is EPEVTQTPSHQVTQMGQEVILRCVPISNHLYFYWYRQILGQKVEFLVSFYNNEISEKSEIFDDQFSVERPDGSNFTLKIRSTKLEDSAMYFCASSRDSPSYGYTFGSGTRLTVV.

This clone was recorded once. The same CDR3 also results from other DNA sequences found in this sample. V gene TRBV18 combines with J gene TRBJ1-1, with D perhaps TRBD1 (6 bases). This CDR3 region has 13 residues. Deletions cut 4 bases from V and 5 bases from J, with 11 bases between. Germline V gene lookup returns CDR1 KGHSH and CDR2 LQKENI. The CDR3 protein is CASSLRGGTEAFF. The CDR3 DNA reads TGTGCCAGCTCACTCAGGGGAGGAACTGAAGCTTTCTTT.

The rearrangement uses TRBV27 and TRBJ1-3; the D is unclear. The CDR3 is made up of 14 amino acids. V was shortened by 8 bases and J by 0 bases, with 11 bases between the two germline ends. The germline V gene encodes CDR1 MNHEY and CDR2 SMNVEV (reference sequence). CDR3 DNA: TGTGCCAGCTCCTCGTCGAACTCTGGAAACACCATATATTTT. Its protein is CASSSSNSGNTIYF.

The rearrangement joins TRBV5-8 to TRBJ2-1, with a weak D call TRBD1 (6 bases). The CDR3 sequence is 15 residues long. Between the trimmed V and J ends, which lost 0 bases and 3 bases, there was a span of 10 bases. CDR1 is SGHTS and CDR2 is YDEGEE in the germline V gene. The CDR3 is CASSLGQGYYNEQFF. The CDR3 DNA reads TGTGCCAGCAGCTTGGGGCAGGGGTACTACAATGAGCAGTTCTTC.